Presented here are 2 T cell receptor beta chains from one specimen sequenced in a study of tumor and adjacent non-tumor tissue in lung cancer. TCRbeta libraries were built with three rounds of nested PCR, modified from ARM-PCR. A single record per CDR3 protein comes from TCRdb applying MiXCR to the multiplex PCR reads. The sample has under 150,000 distinct CDR3 sequences; about 66% are singletons. RNA was extracted from bulk tissue without any cell sorting. Sequencing used lung tumor tissue. The receptors derive from a man aged 30-40 years with non-small cell lung cancer.

Ten or more counts support this clonotype. V is TRBV29-1 and J is TRBJ2-7; TRBD2 matches at 7 bases. CDR1 and CDR2 (germline): SQVTM, ANQGSEA. Trimming took 8 bases from V and 5 from J; bases not matched to a gene: 12. The CDR3 consists of 13 residues. The CDR3 protein is CSTIGREKNEQYF. CDR3 DNA: TGCAGCACCATAGGGCGGGAGAAGAACGAGCAGTACTTC.

This clonotype was detected only once. This may come from a read error, since a much larger clone is one base off. The genes are TRBV12-3 or TRBV12-4 and TRBJ2-7, with 9 positions matching TRBD1. The V gene end was trimmed by 6 bases and the J gene end by 2 bases; junction bases not matched to a gene: 5. The CDR3 extends over 14 amino acids. The CDR3 DNA follows: TGTGCCAGCAGCAGACAGGGGGATACCTACGAGCAGTACTTC. It codes for CASSRQGDTYEQYF.